This passage covers 19 T cell receptor beta chains from one sample sequenced in a study of blood T cells in healthy people across ages. Alongside a J-beta primer mix, a sample-barcoded 5' primer served in a second PCR lasting roughly 7 to 11 cycles. Each CDR3 protein gets one entry after TCRdb re-called the 5' RACE reads with MiXCR. This table holds around 990,000 distinct CDR3 sequences, more than 30% found once. Sequenced material: blood. These receptors were taken from a man aged 18 to 30 in good health.

CDR3 DNA sequence: TGTGCCAGCAGTCCGGACGGGGAGACCTACGAGCAGTACTTC. Amino acids: CASSPDGETYEQYF. The chain carries TRBV12-3 or TRBV12-4 and TRBJ2-7; possible D gene TRBD2, 5 bases. CDR3 length equals 14 residues. V lost 5 bases and J 2 bases, leaving 13 bases between the germline ends.

The rearrangement joins TRBV4-1 to TRBJ1-3; TRBD1 aligns across 7 bases. There are 16 residues in the CDR3. J lost 4 bases, V lost 1 base, and 7 bases had no gene match. The germline V gene encodes CDR1 MGHRA and CDR2 YSYEKL. The CDR3 DNA is TGCGCCAGCAGCCAAGTTAAGGGGGCGAGGGGAAACACCATATATTTT. Amino acid sequence: CASSQVKGARGNTIYF.

Remarks on this clonotype: A much larger clone differs by one base, so this may be a read error. The chain carries TRBV4-3 and TRBJ1-2; unclear D gene. Germline V gives CDR1 LGHNA, CDR2 YSLEER. The CDR3 is 17 residues long. CDR3 nucleotides: TGCGCCAGCGGCCAAGTTCCTCGCGTCAGAACTAACTATGGCTACACCTTC. Translation gives CASGQVPRVRTNYGYTF.

This clonotype was picked up a small number of times. This rearrangement joins TRBV12-3 or TRBV12-4 to TRBJ1-1, with D unresolved. The CDR3 consists of 13 residues. Trimming removed 6 bases from V and 5 bases from J, with 13 bases in between. The CDR3, as DNA: TGTGCCAGCAGCCGTCTGGAATATACTGAAGCTTTCTTT. Translated, it gives CASSRLEYTEAFF.

This clonotype has a handful of counts. The gene calls are TRBV2 and TRBJ1-2; no clear D gene. V was trimmed by 4 bases and J by 2 bases, leaving 11 bases between them. Germline CDR1 and CDR2: SNHLY and FYNNEI. The CDR3 totals 14 residues. The chain's CDR3 is CASSVRPQNYGYTF. The DNA of the CDR3 is TGTGCCAGCAGTGTTAGACCGCAAAACTATGGCTACACCTTC. The full variable domain, its missing parts supplied by reference TRBV2 and TRBJ1-2, is EPEVTQTPSHQVTQMGQEVILRCVPISNHLYFYWYRQILGQKVEFLVSFYNNEISEKSEIFDDQFSVERPDGSNFTLKIRSTKLEDSAMYFCASSVRPQNYGYTFGSGTRLTVV.

This clonotype occurred a few times. The chain carries TRBV20-1 and TRBJ2-1; the D is unclear. The germline V gene encodes CDR1 DFQATT and CDR2 SNEGSKA (reference sequence). The CDR3 is 13 residues long. In DNA, the CDR3 is TGCAGGACGACACCCGGTGGGTACAATGAGCAGTTCTTC. Translating gives CRTTPGGYNEQFF.

The chain has TRBV14 and TRBJ2-2, with no clear D. The CDR3 is 14 residues long. V was cut by 1 base and J by 8 bases, with 11 bases left in between. CDR1 SGHDN and CDR2 FVKESK come from the germline V gene. CDR3 coding DNA: TGTGCCAGCAGCCAAGTTAATCTTGGGGGGGAGCTGTTTTTT. It encodes CASSQVNLGGELFF.

For this clonotype: At one boundary the junction diverges from the germline segment, which might be a read error. The gene calls are TRBV7-2 and TRBJ1-5, with no clear D. Germline loops: CDR1 SGHTA, CDR2 FQGNSA. The CDR3 spans 15 residues. CDR3 residues: CAGSYYAGSNQPQHF. DNA of the CDR3: TGTGCCGGCAGCTACTACGCAGGCAGCAATCAGCCCCAGCATTTT.

V is TRBV7-2 and J is TRBJ1-1; D is uncertain. Trimming left V 1 base short and J 0 bases short, with 9 bases between. The length of the CDR3 is 15 residues. Germline V CDR1 and CDR2: SGHTA, FQGNSA. CDR3: CASSLEHLMNTEAFF. CDR3 nucleotide sequence: TGTGCCAGCAGCTTAGAGCATCTCATGAACACTGAAGCTTTCTTT.

This clonotype was picked up a small number of times. The rearrangement uses TRBV7-2 and TRBJ1-1; D is unclear. Germline lookup yields CDR1 SGHTA and CDR2 FQGNSA. The length of the CDR3 is 14 residues. The ends were cut back, 0 bases at V and 5 bases at J, with 10 bases in the middle. The DNA for the CDR3 is TGTGCCAGCAGCTTAGCAGACGGTTTTACTGAAGCTTTCTTT. It yields the protein CASSLADGFTEAFF.

V and J are TRBV6-2 or TRBV6-3 and TRBJ2-3; 16 nucleotides align to TRBD2. V dropped 6 bases and J dropped 2; count of bases not matched to a gene: 8. The CDR3 runs 18 residues. CDR1 and CDR2 from the germline V gene are MNHEY and SVGEGT. CDR3 loop: CASSFGTSGGANTDTQYF. The DNA of the CDR3 is TGTGCCAGCAGCTTCGGGACTAGCGGGGGGGCTAACACAGATACGCAGTATTTT.

This clonotype was observed a few times. The CDR3 reads CASSTNSGGGTDTQYF. As DNA, the CDR3 is TGTGCCAGCAGTACAAATAGCGGGGGGGGCACAGATACGCAGTATTTT. The genes are TRBV12-3 or TRBV12-4 and TRBJ2-3; 11 nucleotides agree with TRBD2. J was trimmed by 1 base and V by 5 bases; bases with no gene match: 5. There are 16 residues in the CDR3.

This clonotype was counted between two and nine times. The CDR3 region is CSAWTGSGNTIYF. Written as DNA, the CDR3 is TGCAGTGCTTGGACTGGCTCTGGAAACACCATATATTTT. The gene calls are TRBV20-1 and TRBJ1-3; the D is unclear. The CDR3 extends over 13 amino acids. The germline V gene encodes CDR1 DFQATT and CDR2 SNEGSKA (reference sequence). The V end was cut by 5 bases, the J end by 0 bases, with 8 bases between.

This clonotype was seen a handful of times. The V call is TRBV20-1, the J call TRBJ2-1, with 13 bases aligning to TRBD2. Germline V CDR1 and CDR2: DFQATT, SNEGSKA (reference sequence). V lost 5 bases and J lost 8; bases outside the gene matches: 9. The CDR3 spans 15 residues. The CDR3 DNA reads as TGCAGTGCTCCAGAAGGGACTAGCGGGATAGATGAGCAGTTCTTC. Translating gives CSAPEGTSGIDEQFF.

This chain joins TRBV29-1 and TRBJ2-1, with 7 bases fitting TRBD1. The DNA end is more similar to TRBJ2-7, so the J call may be wrong. Germline V gene sequence: CDR1 SQVTM, CDR2 ANQGSEA. This CDR3 spans 16 amino acids. CDR3 sequence reads: CSVEGRQGRTYNEQYF. The DNA of the CDR3 is TGCAGCGTTGAAGGGCGACAGGGAAGGACCTACAATGAGCAGTACTTC.

The V and J genes are TRBV9 and TRBJ2-7; D may be TRBD2 (6 bases). Trimming cost V 0 bases and J 0 bases, with 10 bases left between them. Germline-derived CDR1 and CDR2 are SGDLS and YYNGEE. This CDR3 region has 15 residues. The CDR3 DNA sequence: TGTGCCAGCAGCGTAGGTGACGGGAGCTCCTACGAGCAGTACTTC. Translating it yields CASSVGDGSSYEQYF.

The rearrangement links TRBV7-9 to TRBJ2-7; either TRBD1 or TRBD2 may fit D (5 bases each). Trimming cost V 3 bases and J 2 bases, with 11 bases left between them. Germline loops: CDR1 SEHNR, CDR2 FQNEAQ (reference sequence). The CDR3 is 14 residues long. DNA for the CDR3: TGTGCCAGCAGCTTCGGGGCCACCCCCTACGAGCAGTACTTC. Protein product: CASSFGATPYEQYF.

The gene calls are TRBV7-9 and TRBJ1-1; maybe TRBD1 (6 bases). V lost 5 bases, J lost 4 bases, and 17 bases lay in between. The CDR3 runs to 15 residues. Germline V gene lookup returns CDR1 SEHNR and CDR2 FQNEAQ (reference sequence). CDR3 nucleotide sequence: TGTGCCAGCAGCCAACGGGGAGGGGGGCCCACTGAAGCTTTCTTT. Translated, it gives CASSQRGGGPTEAFF.

This clonotype was picked up one time. This clone may be a read error of a much larger clone one base away. This rearrangement joins TRBV4-1 to TRBJ2-1; 14 bases map to TRBD2. CDR3 length equals 19 residues. The V gene's germline CDR1 is MGHRA and CDR2 YSYEKL. The CDR3 region is CTSSQEEGLAGESYNEQFF. CDR3 nucleotides: TGCACCAGCAGCCAAGAGGAGGGACTAGCGGGGGAGTCCTACAATGAGCAGTTCTTC.